This T cell receptor (beta chain) was captured in a study of cytomegalovirus exposure and HLA in healthy donors. Looking at the study overall: T cells numbering some 170 million yielded more than 100 million unique TCR beta sequences in an earlier analysis. Study-wide findings and caveats: It was shown in a later analysis that HLA-associated TCR beta chains were more clonally expanded than other, equally common chains.

The CDR3 loop spans 15 amino acids. The germline gives CDR1 SNHLY, CDR2 FYNNEI. The V and J ends lost 6 bases and 1 base respectively, with 13 bases between them. The PCR employed 60 Vbeta primers together with 13 Jbeta primers. Per the original data handling: Counted up in a later analysis, unique TCR beta chains came to some 72 million, with some 9.9 million shared. Clones were sequenced by immunoSEQ multiplex PCR, and TCRdb holds only the in-frame ones, with some missing. D and trimming were read from the DNA, whereas the V and J calls and clone size are those reported in that table. The sample table sets out about 110,000 clones. Regarding this clone: Its antigen remains unknown.

V is TRBV2 and J is TRBJ1-5, with D perhaps matching TRBD1 (5 bases). This TCR was sampled from a middle-aged man in good health and CMV-seropositive. The sample taken for sequencing was PBMCs. The CDR3 loop is CASSNGGVSNQPQHF. CDR3 DNA sequence: TGTGCCAGCAGCAATGGGGGGGTGAGCAATCAGCCCCAGCATTTT.